The rows below give T cell receptor beta chains drawn from one sample of a study of beta chain features in type 1 diabetes. The method was immunoSEQ multiplex PCR; TCRdb's version includes in-frame clones alone and lacks a portion of them. This sample yields 160,000 or so clones, of which 7.5% to 9.5% are seen a single time; 2.3% belongs to the top ten. The specimen was central memory CD4+ T cells from blood. The receptor source for this set is a woman under 30 in good health. Each CDR3 is given with its conserved first and last residue. The order of the fields is J gene, clone size, V gene, D gene, CDR3 protein, CDR3 DNA. D genes are given only for firm matches. Size is stated for part of the rows, as once, few or many counts, or as a class when the clone is expanded.

j_gene: TRBJ1-5
abundance: few
v_gene: TRBV30
d_gene: -
CDR3aa: CAWSSTSRQPQHF
CDR3nt: TGTGCCTGGAGTTCGACCTCCAGGCAGCCCCAGCATTTT

j_gene: TRBJ1-5
abundance: -
v_gene: TRBV6-5
d_gene: -
CDR3aa: CASSYSSRRGQPQHF
CDR3nt: TGTGCCAGCAGTTACTCTAGTCGTCGGGGACAGCCCCAGCATTTT

j_gene: TRBJ2-7
abundance: -
v_gene: TRBV6-6
d_gene: TRBD1
CDR3aa: CASATGAYEQYF
CDR3nt: TGTGCCAGCGCTACAGGGGCCTACGAGCAGTACTTC

j_gene: TRBJ2-7
abundance: few
v_gene: TRBV2
d_gene: -
CDR3aa: CASSLQGNSLEQYF
CDR3nt: TGTGCCAGCAGTCTACAGGGAAACTCTCTCGAGCAGTACTTC

j_gene: TRBJ1-4
abundance: -
v_gene: TRBV4-1
d_gene: TRBD1
CDR3aa: CASSRDRLSTNEKLFF
CDR3nt: TGCGCCAGCAGCCGGGACAGGTTGTCAACTAATGAAAAACTGTTTTTT

j_gene: TRBJ1-5
abundance: -
v_gene: TRBV29-1
d_gene: -
CDR3aa: CSVGPGGNQPQHF
CDR3nt: TGCAGCGTTGGTCCGGGAGGCAATCAGCCCCAGCATTTT

j_gene: TRBJ2-7
abundance: few
v_gene: TRBV4-1
d_gene: TRBD2
CDR3aa: CASSREGFYEQYF
CDR3nt: TGCGCCAGCAGCCGGGAGGGTTTCTACGAGCAGTACTTC

j_gene: TRBJ2-3
abundance: few
v_gene: TRBV19
d_gene: TRBD2
CDR3aa: CASTYLLGLAGATDTQYF
CDR3nt: TGTGCCAGTACCTATCTCCTCGGGCTAGCGGGAGCCACAGATACGCAGTATTTT

j_gene: TRBJ2-7
abundance: -
v_gene: TRBV2
d_gene: TRBD2
CDR3aa: CASRSEGSGSYEQYF
CDR3nt: TGTGCCAGCAGGTCGGAGGGTAGCGGGAGTTACGAGCAGTACTTC

j_gene: TRBJ2-5
abundance: few
v_gene: TRBV6-5
d_gene: TRBD2
CDR3aa: CASSAASGVGTQYF
CDR3nt: TGTGCCAGCAGTGCGGCTAGCGGGGTAGGGACCCAGTACTTC

j_gene: TRBJ2-2
abundance: -
v_gene: TRBV6-1
d_gene: -
CDR3aa: CASSEAPYTGELFF
CDR3nt: TGTGCCAGCAGTGAAGCCCCTTACACCGGGGAGCTGTTTTTT

j_gene: TRBJ2-5
abundance: -
v_gene: TRBV11-2
d_gene: TRBD1
CDR3aa: CASSLGQGQRTQYF
CDR3nt: TGTGCCAGCAGCTTAGGACAGGGCCAGAGAACCCAGTACTTC

j_gene: TRBJ2-1
abundance: few
v_gene: TRBV5-1
d_gene: TRBD2
CDR3aa: CASSLRLAGVVEQFF
CDR3nt: TGCGCCAGCAGCTTAAGACTAGCGGGAGTAGTTGAGCAGTTCTTC

j_gene: TRBJ2-3
abundance: few
v_gene: TRBV5-1
d_gene: -
CDR3aa: CASSLGSSSTDTQYF
CDR3nt: TGCGCCAGCAGCTTAGGGAGTTCTAGCACAGATACGCAGTATTTT

j_gene: TRBJ2-2
abundance: -
v_gene: TRBV2
d_gene: -
CDR3aa: CASSSTRTGELFF
CDR3nt: TGTGCCAGCAGTTCGACTAGGACCGGGGAGCTGTTTTTT

j_gene: TRBJ2-3
abundance: few
v_gene: TRBV5-1
d_gene: -
CDR3aa: CASSLNSGADTQYF
CDR3nt: TGCGCCAGCAGCTTGAATTCAGGTGCAGATACGCAGTATTTT

j_gene: TRBJ2-2
abundance: -
v_gene: TRBV29-1
d_gene: TRBD1
CDR3aa: CSVRTGVDTGELFF
CDR3nt: TGCAGCGTTCGGACAGGGGTGGACACCGGGGAGCTGTTTTTT

j_gene: TRBJ2-7
abundance: -
v_gene: TRBV5-1
d_gene: -
CDR3aa: CASRAGSEGLSYEQYF
CDR3nt: TGCGCCAGCAGAGCCGGGTCTGAGGGCCTGTCCTACGAGCAGTACTTC

j_gene: TRBJ2-3
abundance: few
v_gene: TRBV10-3
d_gene: TRBD2
CDR3aa: CAISVTGGARADTQYF
CDR3nt: TGTGCCATCAGTGTCACGGGGGGGGCAAGGGCAGATACGCAGTATTTT

j_gene: TRBJ2-1
abundance: few
v_gene: TRBV5-1
d_gene: TRBD2
CDR3aa: CASSADSGSSYEQFF
CDR3nt: TGCGCCAGCAGCGCAGATAGCGGGAGTAGCTATGAGCAGTTCTTC

j_gene: TRBJ1-4
abundance: -
v_gene: TRBV5-4
d_gene: -
CDR3aa: CASSPDPGGDEKLFF
CDR3nt: TGTGCCAGCAGCCCCGATCCTGGGGGCGATGAAAAACTGTTTTTT

j_gene: TRBJ1-5
abundance: -
v_gene: TRBV5-4
d_gene: TRBD1
CDR3aa: CASSSGTGENQPQHF
CDR3nt: TGTGCCAGCAGCTCCGGGACAGGGGAAAATCAGCCCCAGCATTTT

j_gene: TRBJ2-3
abundance: few
v_gene: TRBV11-2
d_gene: TRBD1
CDR3aa: CASSSGGTGGNQDTQYF
CDR3nt: TGTGCCAGCTCCTCCGGAGGGACAGGGGGCAATCAAGATACGCAGTATTTT

j_gene: TRBJ2-1
abundance: many
v_gene: TRBV4-2
d_gene: TRBD2
CDR3aa: CASSYTSGDYNEQFF
CDR3nt: TGTGCCAGCAGCTATACTAGCGGGGATTACAATGAGCAGTTCTTC

j_gene: TRBJ2-7
abundance: few
v_gene: TRBV5-5
d_gene: -
CDR3aa: CASSPYSGYEQYF
CDR3nt: TGTGCCAGCAGCCCCTACAGTGGTTACGAGCAGTACTTC

j_gene: TRBJ1-5
abundance: few
v_gene: TRBV4-1
d_gene: TRBD1
CDR3aa: CASSQDYRGHQPQHF
CDR3nt: TGCGCCAGCAGCCAAGATTACAGGGGTCATCAGCCCCAGCATTTT